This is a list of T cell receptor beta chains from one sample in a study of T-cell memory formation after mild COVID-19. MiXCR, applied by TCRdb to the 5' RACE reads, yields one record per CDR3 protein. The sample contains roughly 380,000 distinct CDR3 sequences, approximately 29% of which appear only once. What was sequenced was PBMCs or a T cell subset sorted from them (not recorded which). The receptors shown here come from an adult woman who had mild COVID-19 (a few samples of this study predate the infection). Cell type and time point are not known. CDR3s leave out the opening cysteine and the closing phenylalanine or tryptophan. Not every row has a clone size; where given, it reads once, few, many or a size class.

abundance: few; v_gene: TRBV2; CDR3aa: ASNPGSLAEQY
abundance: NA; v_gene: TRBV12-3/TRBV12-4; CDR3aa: ASSRDRGPLATNEKLF
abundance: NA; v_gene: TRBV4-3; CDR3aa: ASSQVLASWTDTQY
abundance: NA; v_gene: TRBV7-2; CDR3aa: ASSLEWSYNEQF
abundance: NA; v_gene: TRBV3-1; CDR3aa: ASSQGVPNYGYT
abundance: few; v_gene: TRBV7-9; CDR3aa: ASSPRGDSNSGANVLT
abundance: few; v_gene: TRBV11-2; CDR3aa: ASSAHTVSGANVLT
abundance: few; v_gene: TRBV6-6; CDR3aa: ASTHRGSLGGTEAF
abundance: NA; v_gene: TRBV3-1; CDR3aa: ASSQGGTGLDGEQY
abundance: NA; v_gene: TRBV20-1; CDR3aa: SARELAGSGEQY
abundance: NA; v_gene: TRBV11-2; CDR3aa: ASSPGLAGYT
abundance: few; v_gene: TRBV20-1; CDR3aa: SARDASLPYEQY
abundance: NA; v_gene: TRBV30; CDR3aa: AWSVAVNYGYT
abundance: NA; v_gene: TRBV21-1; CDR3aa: ASSSYGPHNEQF
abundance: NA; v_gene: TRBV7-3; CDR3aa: ASSLPGSNGYT
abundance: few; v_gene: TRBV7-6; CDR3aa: ASSLGPGGSPEQY
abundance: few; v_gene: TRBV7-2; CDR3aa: ASTGLADSYEQY
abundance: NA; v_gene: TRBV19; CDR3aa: ASTVLSVSVGNQPQH
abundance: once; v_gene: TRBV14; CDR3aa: ASSQDLSRGTEAF
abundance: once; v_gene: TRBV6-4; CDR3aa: ASSPGTGAETQY
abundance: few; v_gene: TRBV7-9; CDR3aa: ASSPGGPDYGYT
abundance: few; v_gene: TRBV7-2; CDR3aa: ASSLAGLHQETQY
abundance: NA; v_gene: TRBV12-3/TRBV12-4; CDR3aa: ASSLSGPRETQY
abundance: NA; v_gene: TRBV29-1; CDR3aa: SMSGAIRAEAF
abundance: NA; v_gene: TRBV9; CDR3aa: ASSVGDIGMNTEAF
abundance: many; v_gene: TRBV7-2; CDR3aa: ASSELARTQY
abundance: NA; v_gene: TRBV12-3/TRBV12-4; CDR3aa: ASSSDLAGAGELF